This T cell receptor (beta chain) was observed in a study of metastatic and nonmetastatic thyroid tumors. Study overall: Across peripheral blood and tumor or nodule tissue samples taken from malignant and benign thyroid patients, the repertoires were compared with one another.

In the authors' workflow: In papillary thyroid cancer, a distant-metastasis classifier was built using CDR3 differences across clinicopathological groups. Using MiXCR, TCRdb reanalyzed the PCR reads. The V and J calls were not made by the authors but by TCRdb's processing. The data hold tens of thousands of clones, with about 18% observed a single time. Each patient went into thyroid surgery without having received any treatment. Material for sequencing was blood. The clonotype comes from a male donor with papillary thyroid cancer or a benign thyroid nodule (not recorded which). Some clones in this sample may be carry-over from other donors' samples.

Here the CDR3 reads CASNGTYNEQFF. CDR3 DNA sequence: TGTGCCAGCAACGGGACATACAATGAGCAGTTCTTC. V is TRBV11-3 and J is TRBJ2-1; D might be TRBD1 (6 bases). V lost 7 bases to trimming and J lost 4 bases, with 8 bases between them. This CDR3 contains 12 residues. The germline gives CDR1 SGHNT, CDR2 YENEEA.